This TCR beta chain is drawn from a study of blood T cell repertoires in COVID-19. Overall study: Some COVID-19 samples were acute and others convalescent; all came from the United States, Italy and Spain.

Germline V CDR1 and CDR2: SGHNT, YENEEA. With V trimmed by 3 bases and J by 0 bases, 6 bases remained unmatched. CDR3 length: 18 amino acids. Authors' processing steps: Amplified reference gene primers provided the basis for estimating nucleated cell counts. Repertoires were generated with immunoSEQ multiplex PCR, while TCRdb's copy carries only in-frame clones and drops some. Clone size and V and J calls were adopted from that table, with D and trimming inferred from the DNA. This table holds approximately 170,000 clones, 70% to 85% found once. Sequenced: peripheral blood. The receptor was isolated from a woman in her fifties or sixties with acute or convalescent COVID-19. J is TRBJ2-1 and V is TRBV11-3, with 12 nucleotides matching TRBD2. Written as DNA, the CDR3 is TGTGCCAGCAGCTTCCGAGGGACTAGCGGGCTCTCCTACAATGAGCAGTTCTTC. As protein: CASSFRGTSGLSYNEQFF.